The 15 T cell receptor beta chains reported below all come from one sample, sequenced in a study of OX40 agonist ivuxolimab in advanced cancers. Assay: immunoSEQ multiplex PCR; the TCRdb copy retains only in-frame clones and omits some. The repertoire has 65,000 to 80,000 clones, approximately 84% of them found once; the top ten carry approximately 2.1%. This specimen consisted of CD4+ or CD8+ T cells sorted from blood, obtained in a trial of the OX40 agonist ivuxolimab. The receptors derive from an adult with an advanced solid tumor such as melanoma, head and neck, liver or kidney cancer.

V and J are TRBV14 and TRBJ2-7; possible D gene TRBD2, 5 bases. CDR1 is SGHDN and CDR2 is FVKESK in the germline V gene. V lost 1 base, J lost 3 bases, and 16 bases lay in between. The CDR3 is 16 residues long. CDR3 protein: CASSQGPHPTSYEQYF. The DNA for the CDR3 is TGTGCCAGCAGCCAAGGGCCCCACCCAACTAGCTACGAGCAGTACTTC. The full variable domain, with the rest looked up from reference TRBV14 and TRBJ2-7, is EAGVTQFPSHSVIEKGQTVTLRCDPISGHDNLYWYRRVMGKEIKFLLHFVKESKQDESGMPNNRFLAERTGGTYSTLKVQPAELEDSGVYFCASSQGPHPTSYEQYFGPGTRLTVT.

This sequence joins TRBV28 and TRBJ1-2; D gene unclear. Germline assignment: CDR1 MDHEN and CDR2 SYDVKM. The CDR3 is made up of 14 amino acids. Trimming shortened V by 3 bases and J by 0 bases, and 8 bases separated the two germline ends. CDR3 nucleotide sequence: TGTGCCAGCAGTTTCGGGAGGGCTAACTATGGCTACACCTTC. Translated, it gives CASSFGRANYGYTF.

The gene calls are TRBV10-3 and TRBJ2-5; 7 nucleotides agree with TRBD1. CDR3 length: 15 amino acids. CDR1 is ENHRY, CDR2 SYGVKD, per germline. V was pared by 5 bases and J by 4 bases, with 10 bases of the junction left unmatched. CDR3 sequence: CAISTDRVFPETQYF. The CDR3 coding sequence is TGTGCCATCAGTACCGACAGGGTCTTCCCAGAGACCCAGTACTTC.

The gene calls are TRBV5-8 and TRBJ1-2; tentatively, D is TRBD1 (5 bases). This CDR3 contains 13 residues. From germline, CDR1 is SGHTS and CDR2 YDEGEE. The V end lost 4 bases, the J end lost 3 bases, and 10 bases lay between the germline ends. CDR3 in amino acids: CASSPDTYYGYTF. The CDR3 nucleotides read TGTGCCAGCAGCCCGGACACATACTATGGCTACACCTTC.

This sequence joins TRBV7-3 and TRBJ2-5; 10 bases match TRBD1. CDR1 is SGHTA and CDR2 is FQGTGA in the germline V gene. The CDR3 contains 15 residues. With 5 bases clipped from V and 5 bases from J, the junction kept 8 bases outside the gene matches. The CDR3 here is CASSDGTGAFETQYF. Here the CDR3 DNA reads TGTGCCAGCAGCGACGGGACAGGGGCGTTTGAGACCCAGTACTTC.

The chain uses TRBV5-8 and TRBJ2-1; maybe TRBD2 (7 bases). The CDR3 contains 15 residues. Trimming took 7 bases from V and 5 from J, leaving 19 bases between them. Germline V lookup: CDR1 SGHTS, CDR2 YDEGEE. The CDR3 is CASGAWGGADNEQFF. CDR3 coding DNA: TGTGCCAGCGGCGCTTGGGGGGGCGCTGACAATGAGCAGTTCTTC.

The chain joins TRBV4-1 to TRBJ2-2, with 10 bases aligning to TRBD2. Germline CDR1 reads MGHRA; CDR2 reads YSYEKL. The V and J ends lost 0 bases and 5 bases, in that order; junction bases with no gene match: 6. The CDR3 consists of 17 residues. The DNA of the CDR3 is TGCGCCAGCAGCCAAGAAAAGCGGGAGGGCCTTACCGGGGAGCTGTTTTTT. This sequence encodes CASSQEKREGLTGELFF.

The chain carries TRBV27 and TRBJ2-3; 12 nucleotides match TRBD2. CDR3 length equals 17 residues. The germline gives CDR1 MNHEY, CDR2 SMNVEV (reference sequence). Losses at the gene ends were 5 bases for V and 3 bases for J; bases not matched to a gene: 9. The CDR3 loop reads CASSALLAGGGTDTQYF. CDR3 DNA sequence: TGTGCCAGCAGTGCGCTCCTAGCGGGAGGGGGTACAGATACGCAGTATTTT.

The chain couples TRBV6-6 to TRBJ1-5; no firm D call. Looked up from germline, CDR1 is MNHNY and CDR2 is SVGAGI (reference sequence). The length of the CDR3 is 15 residues. The ends were cut back, 5 bases at V and 8 bases at J, with 19 bases in the middle. In DNA form, the CDR3 reads TGTGCCAGCAGTATCTTAGACGGGGTGAAAGAGCCCCAGCATTTT. Its translation: CASSILDGVKEPQHF.

This chain uses TRBV9 with TRBJ2-5; D possibly corresponds to TRBD2 (6 bases). Trimming removed 3 bases from V and 1 base from J, with 13 bases in between. Germline lookup yields CDR1 SGDLS and CDR2 YYNGEE. The CDR3 has 15 amino acids. The CDR3: CASSASGQPQETQYF. The CDR3 region has the DNA TGTGCCAGCAGCGCGAGCGGGCAACCCCAAGAGACCCAGTACTTC.

CDR3 protein: CASSRLGQGNIGETQYF. Here the CDR3 DNA reads TGTGCCAGCAGCCGTTTGGGACAGGGAAATATTGGTGAGACCCAGTACTTC. J is TRBJ2-5 and V is TRBV7-2, with 9 bases matching TRBD1. The CDR3 length is 17 residues. In germline, CDR1 is SGHTA, CDR2 FQGNSA. V shed 5 bases and J 5 bases; nucleotides not matched to a gene: 15.

The V and J genes are TRBV7-8 and TRBJ2-5; D is uncertain. Germline values: CDR1 SGHVS, CDR2 FQNEAQ. Trimming stripped 4 bases from V and 1 base from J, with 7 bases between. This CDR3 spans 13 amino acids. In DNA form, the CDR3 reads TGTGCCAGCAGCTCCGGCCCCCAAGAGACCCAGTACTTC. Translation gives CASSSGPQETQYF.

The chain uses TRBV4-2 and TRBJ1-6; 10 nucleotides align to TRBD1. V shed 5 bases, J shed 0 bases, and the junction held 13 bases outside the gene matches. The CDR3 is 20 residues long. Germline V gives CDR1 LGHNA, CDR2 YNFKEQ. CDR3 nucleotide sequence: TGTGCCAGCAGCTCCCAAGTCGGACAGGGGGTAAGCTCCTATAATTCACCCCTCCACTTT. It yields the protein CASSSQVGQGVSSYNSPLHF.

V and J are TRBV4-2 and TRBJ2-5; possible D gene TRBD2, 5 bases. The CDR3 is made up of 13 amino acids. The germline CDR1 and CDR2 sequences are LGHNA and YNFKEQ. Trimming shortened V by 5 bases and J by 2 bases, and 9 bases separated the two germline ends. CDR3 sequence: CASSFGRQETQYF. For the CDR3, the DNA is TGTGCCAGCAGCTTTGGGAGACAAGAGACCCAGTACTTC.

The rearrangement links TRBV20-1 to TRBJ2-7, with D perhaps being TRBD1 or TRBD2 (5 bases each). V shed 3 bases and J shed 2 bases, with 5 bases lying between them. CDR1 and CDR2 from the germline V gene are DFQATT and SNEGSKA (reference sequence). CDR3 length equals 11 residues. CDR3 loop: CSARGAYEQYF. The CDR3 DNA follows: TGCAGTGCTAGGGGGGCCTACGAGCAGTACTTC.